These 26 T cell receptor beta chains originate from one sample sequenced in a study of shared clonotypes between healthy human individuals. Here immunoSEQ multiplex PCR was the method, and the copy in TCRdb shows in-frame clones only, minus some. The repertoire holds about 2.3 million clones, with about 92% as singletons. What was sequenced was naive CD4+ T cells from PBMCs. Noted subset: CD45RA+ positively selected. These receptors came from a man aged 18 to 29 in good health. Some clones in this sample may be carry-over from other donors' samples.

The chain combines TRBV7-2 with TRBJ1-5; maybe TRBD1 (6 bases). V lost 1 base to trimming and J lost 6 bases, with 13 bases between them. CDR1 and CDR2 (germline): SGHTA, FQGNSA. CDR3 length equals 15 residues. This CDR3 reads CASSLVEGVGQPQHF. DNA of the CDR3: TGTGCCAGCAGCTTAGTCGAGGGGGTCGGTCAGCCCCAGCATTTT.

The CDR3 DNA reads TGTGCCAGCAGTTTAGGTAATTCGCCTGGCTACACCTTC. Its protein is CASSLGNSPGYTF. The V and J genes are TRBV28 and TRBJ1-2; D gene ambiguous. CDR3 size: 13 residues. V gave up 2 bases and J gave up 7 bases, with 11 bases separating them. CDR1 and CDR2 (germline): MDHEN, SYDVKM.

The gene calls are TRBV9 and TRBJ1-5; D uncertain. Germline CDR1 reads SGDLS; CDR2 reads YYNGEE. The CDR3 runs 8 residues. V gave up 8 bases and J gave up 11 bases, with 5 bases separating them. The DNA of the CDR3 is TGTGCCAGTCCAGCCCAGCATTTT. Translation gives CASPAQHF.

This clone was observed a handful of times. The V gene is TRBV6-1, the J gene TRBJ1-2, with D possibly being TRBD1 (5 bases). The CDR3 length is 13 residues. Germline assignment: CDR1 MNHNS and CDR2 SASEGT. The V end lost 10 bases, the J end lost 2 bases, and 14 bases lay between the germline ends. CDR3 bases: TGTGCCACAGGGTCGGCAGGAAACTATGGCTACACCTTC. Translating gives CATGSAGNYGYTF.

The count of this clone is one. This chain links TRBV10-1 with TRBJ2-1; D not certain. Germline V gene data show CDR1 as WNHNN and CDR2 as SYGVQD (reference sequence). V dropped 3 bases and J dropped 5 bases, with 14 bases sitting between them. This CDR3 spans 15 amino acids. CDR3 residues: CASSDGRPKDNEQFF. The CDR3 coding sequence is TGCGCCAGCAGTGATGGGCGTCCGAAGGACAATGAGCAGTTCTTC.

Details on this clone: The sample has other DNA sequences that encode this CDR3 too. V is TRBV4-1 and J is TRBJ2-5; D perhaps matches TRBD1 (5 bases). The CDR3 is 13 residues long. Trimming removed 3 bases from V and 5 bases from J, with 10 bases in between. CDR1 is MGHRA and CDR2 is YSYEKL in the germline V gene. Written as DNA, the CDR3 is TGCGCCAGCAGCCAGACAAGGGGCGAGACCCAGTACTTC. It is translated as CASSQTRGETQYF.

V gene TRBV6-6 combines with J gene TRBJ1-1; tentative D call: TRBD1 (5 bases). Trimming took 8 bases from V and 4 from J, leaving 11 bases between them. CDR1 is MNHNY, CDR2 SVGAGI, per germline (reference sequence). This CDR3 region has 12 residues. CDR3 region: CASGGSSTEAFF. The CDR3 coding sequence is TGTGCCAGCGGGGGATCAAGCACTGAAGCTTTCTTT.

This sequence joins TRBV7-8 and TRBJ2-1; TRBD2 aligns across 8 bases. With V trimmed by 4 bases and J by 6 bases, 8 bases remained unmatched. The CDR3 covers 15 residues. Germline CDR1 is SGHVS and CDR2 is FQNEAQ. CDR3 amino acids: CASSSTSDTCNEQFF. The CDR3 region has the DNA TGTGCCAGCAGCTCGACTAGCGACACATGCAATGAGCAGTTCTTC.

This clone was seen a single time. Other DNA sequences in the same sample also yield this CDR3. This chain uses TRBV19 with TRBJ1-2, with D perhaps matching TRBD1 (5 bases). V lost 1 base and J lost 4, with 7 bases in between. Germline CDR1 and CDR2: LNHDA and SQIVND (reference sequence). This CDR3 has 13 amino acids. CDR3 amino acids: CASSIVDSYGYTF. The CDR3 nucleotides are TGTGCCAGTAGTATAGTCGACAGCTATGGCTACACCTTC.

About this clone: At one boundary the junction diverges from the germline segment, which might be a read error. The V call is TRBV10-3, the J call TRBJ1-5, with TRBD1 matching over 8 bases. CDR1 is ENHRY, CDR2 SYGVKD, per germline. This CDR3 has 14 amino acids. This CDR3 reads CVISPGQGGQPQHF. CDR3 nucleotide sequence: TGTGTCATCAGTCCCGGACAGGGCGGTCAGCCCCAGCATTTT.

Turning to this clone: This clone may be a read error of a much larger clone one base away. The sample holds other DNA sequences that translate to the same CDR3. The V gene is TRBV28, the J gene TRBJ2-5; D unresolved. Deletions cut 6 bases from V and 3 bases from J, with 5 bases between. The CDR3 spans 11 residues. Germline V gives CDR1 MDHEN, CDR2 SYDVKM. CDR3: CASSLEETQYF. CDR3 nucleotides: TGTGCCAGCAGCCTAGAAGAGACCCAGTACTTC. The complete variable domain, with remaining parts taken from reference TRBV28 and TRBJ2-5, reads DVKVTQSSRYLVKRTGEKVFLECVQDMDHENMFWYRQDPGLGLRLIYFSYDVKMKEKGDIPEGYSVSREKKERFSLILESASTNQTSMYLCASSLEETQYFGPGTRLLVL.

CDR3 sequence: CASSEGRQETQYF. The CDR3 bases are TGCGCCAGCAGCGAGGGACGGCAAGAGACCCAGTACTTC. This sequence joins TRBV5-1 and TRBJ2-5; D tentatively fits TRBD1 or TRBD2 (5 bases each). This CDR3 spans 13 amino acids. The V gene's germline CDR1 is SGHRS and CDR2 YFSETQ. Trimming stripped 4 bases from V and 2 bases from J, with 9 bases between.

The chain couples TRBV6-5 to TRBJ1-5; the D is unclear. This CDR3 has 15 amino acids. Germline CDR1 and CDR2: MNHEY and SVGAGI. V lost 0 bases and J lost 0, with 6 bases in between. The CDR3 is CASSYSSLSNQPQHF. The DNA of the CDR3 is TGTGCCAGCAGTTACTCGTCACTTAGCAATCAGCCCCAGCATTTT.

J is TRBJ2-7 and V is TRBV7-3; 9 bases map to TRBD1. This CDR3 region has 14 residues. Germline CDR1 and CDR2: SGHTA and FQGTGA. Trimming cost V 5 bases and J 4 bases; bases outside gene matches: 6. Here the CDR3 DNA reads TGTGCCAGCAGCCAAGGGACAGGGACTTACGAGCAGTACTTC. Translation: CASSQGTGTYEQYF.

The chain is built from TRBV18 and TRBJ2-5; TRBD1 matches 8 bases. V trimming: 5 bases; J trimming: 5 bases; junction bases outside the gene matches: 4. From germline, CDR1 is KGHSH and CDR2 LQKENI. The CDR3 is made up of 13 amino acids. CDR3 sequence reads: CASSDRGRETQYF. In DNA, the CDR3 is TGTGCCAGCTCAGACAGGGGAAGGGAGACCCAGTACTTC.

The V call is TRBV28, the J call TRBJ2-7, with 7 bases that match TRBD2. Looked up from germline, CDR1 is MDHEN and CDR2 is SYDVKM. The trim removed 2 bases at V and 7 bases at J, leaving 8 bases unmatched. CDR3 length: 14 amino acids. CDR3 amino acids: CASSLIFGGMEQYF. CDR3 DNA sequence: TGTGCCAGCAGTTTAATTTTCGGGGGGATGGAGCAGTACTTC.

The chain is built from TRBV6-1 and TRBJ1-5, with TRBD1 identical over 7 bases. J lost 0 bases, V lost 7 bases, and 0 bases had no gene match. Germline lookup yields CDR1 MNHNS and CDR2 SASEGT. The length of the CDR3 is 13 residues. CDR3 in DNA: TGTGCCAGCAACAGGGGTAGCAATCAGCCCCAGCATTTT. Translating gives CASNRGSNQPQHF.

The rearrangement uses TRBV6-1 and TRBJ2-1; 13 nucleotides match TRBD2. The germline V gene has CDR1 MNHNS and CDR2 SASEGT. V dropped 7 bases and J dropped 5; count of bases not matched to a gene: 5. The CDR3 runs to 15 residues. This chain's CDR3 is CASIAGLAGHNEQFF. DNA of the CDR3: TGTGCCAGCATTGCGGGACTAGCGGGGCACAATGAGCAGTTCTTC.

The chain recombines TRBV21-1 with TRBJ2-7; TRBD2, as called in the table, went unchecked against the DNA. TRBV21-1 is designated a pseudogene. The CDR3 loop spans 17 amino acids. CDR3 protein: CASTLSRTSGRAYEQYF. The DNA for the CDR3 is TGTGCCAGTACCCTTAGTCGGACTAGCGGGAGGGCCTACGAGCAGTACTTC.

This chain connects TRBV5-1 to TRBJ2-7, with D perhaps TRBD1 or TRBD2 (5 bases each). The CDR3 totals 15 residues. Trimming pared 0 bases from V and 5 bases from J, leaving 15 bases between. Germline V gene lookup returns CDR1 SGHRS and CDR2 YFSETQ. Here the CDR3 reads CASSLGSGQGNEQYF. CDR3 DNA sequence: TGCGCCAGCAGCTTGGGGTCGGGGCAGGGCAACGAGCAGTACTTC.

The chain couples TRBV13 to TRBJ2-7; tentative D call: TRBD2 (7 bases). Germline CDR1 reads PRHDT; CDR2 reads FYEKMQ (reference sequence). Trimming removed 4 bases from V and 3 bases from J, with 13 bases in between. The CDR3 has 14 amino acids. The DNA for the CDR3 is TGTGCCAGCAGCTCGGGGGGCACGAGCTACGAGCAGTACTTC. It translates to CASSSGGTSYEQYF.

The CDR3 loop is CASARRRNQPQHF. DNA for the CDR3: TGTGCCAGCGCCCGCCGGCGCAATCAGCCCCAGCATTTT. V is TRBV28 and J is TRBJ1-5; D remains ambiguous. There are 13 residues in the CDR3. The V end was cut by 8 bases, the J end by 2 bases, with 10 bases between. The V gene's germline CDR1 is MDHEN and CDR2 SYDVKM.

The chain is built from TRBV19 and TRBJ2-7; 11 nucleotides line up with TRBD2. Losses at the gene ends were 4 bases for V and 5 bases for J; bases not matched to a gene: 7. The CDR3 extends over 15 amino acids. Looked up from germline, CDR1 is LNHDA and CDR2 is SQIVND (reference sequence). The CDR3 spells CASSRKTSGIHEQYF. DNA of the CDR3: TGTGCCAGTAGTAGAAAGACTAGCGGGATCCACGAGCAGTACTTC. Looking up the rest from reference TRBV19 and TRBJ2-7 gives the full variable domain: DGGITQSPKYLFRKEGQNVTLSCEQNLNHDAMYWYRQDPGQGLRLIYYSQIVNDFQKGDIAEGYSVSREKKESFPLTVTSAQKNPTAFYLCASSRKTSGIHEQYFGPGTRLTVT.

This chain uses TRBV18 with TRBJ1-2, with D maybe TRBD1 (5 bases). Trimming took 6 bases from V and 1 from J, leaving 15 bases between them. The CDR3 sequence is 15 residues long. CDR1 and CDR2 from the germline V gene are KGHSH and LQKENI. The CDR3 reads CASSPTDLHNYGYTF. The CDR3 nucleotides are TGTGCCAGCTCGCCGACAGACCTTCATAACTATGGCTACACCTTC. Full variable domain (outside the CDR3, taken from reference TRBV18 and TRBJ1-2): NAGVMQNPRHLVRRRGQEARLRCSPMKGHSHVYWYRQLPEEGLKFMVYLQKENIIDESGMPKERFSAEFPKEGPSILRIQQVVRGDSAAYFCASSPTDLHNYGYTFGSGTRLTVV.

This rearrangement joins TRBV11-2 to TRBJ1-1, with D maybe TRBD1 (5 bases). Looked up from germline, CDR1 is SGHAT and CDR2 is FQNNGV. V was shortened by 3 bases and J by 9 bases, with 14 bases between the two germline ends. The CDR3 runs to 13 residues. Here the CDR3 reads CASSFGREGKAFF. Written as DNA, the CDR3 is TGTGCCAGCAGCTTTGGCAGGGAGGGGAAAGCTTTCTTT.

This clone was seen more than once but under ten times. This sequence joins TRBV25-1 and TRBJ1-1; tentatively, D is TRBD1 (5 bases). CDR3 length equals 13 residues. V was trimmed by 6 bases and J by 11 bases, leaving 19 bases between them. Germline V lookup: CDR1 MGHDK, CDR2 SYGVNS. CDR3 amino acids: CASRSTETERAFF. The CDR3 DNA reads TGTGCCAGCAGGTCGACAGAAACCGAGAGGGCTTTCTTT.